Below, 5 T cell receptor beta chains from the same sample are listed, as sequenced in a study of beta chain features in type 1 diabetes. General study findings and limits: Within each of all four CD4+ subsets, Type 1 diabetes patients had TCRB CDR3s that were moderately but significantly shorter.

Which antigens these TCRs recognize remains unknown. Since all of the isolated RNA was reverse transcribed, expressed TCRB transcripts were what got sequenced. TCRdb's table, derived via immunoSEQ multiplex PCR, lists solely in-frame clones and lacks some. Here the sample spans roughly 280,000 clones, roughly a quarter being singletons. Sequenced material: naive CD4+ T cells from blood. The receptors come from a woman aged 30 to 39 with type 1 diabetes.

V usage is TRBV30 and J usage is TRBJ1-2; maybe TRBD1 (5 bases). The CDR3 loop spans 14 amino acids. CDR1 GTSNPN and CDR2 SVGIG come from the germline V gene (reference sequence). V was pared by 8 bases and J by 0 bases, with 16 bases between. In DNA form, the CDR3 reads TGTGCCCTACGACGGTGGGACTCTAACTATGGCTACACCTTC. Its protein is CALRRWDSNYGYTF. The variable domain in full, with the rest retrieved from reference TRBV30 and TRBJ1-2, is SQTIHQWPATLVQPVGSPLSLECTVEGTSNPNLYWYRQAAGRGLQLLFYSVGIGQISSEVPQNLSASRPQDRQFILSSKKLLLSDSGFYLCALRRWDSNYGYTFGSGTRLTVV.

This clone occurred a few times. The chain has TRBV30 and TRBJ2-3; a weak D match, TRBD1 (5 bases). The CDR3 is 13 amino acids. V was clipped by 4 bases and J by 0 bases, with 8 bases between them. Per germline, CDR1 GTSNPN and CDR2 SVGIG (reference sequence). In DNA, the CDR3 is TGTGCCTGGACTGGGGCAAGCACAGATACGCAGTATTTT. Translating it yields CAWTGASTDTQYF.

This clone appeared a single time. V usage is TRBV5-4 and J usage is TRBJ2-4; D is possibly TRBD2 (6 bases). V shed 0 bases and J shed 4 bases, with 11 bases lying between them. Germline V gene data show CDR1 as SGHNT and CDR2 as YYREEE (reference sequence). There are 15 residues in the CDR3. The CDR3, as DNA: TGTGCCAGCAGCTTGGTCGGGAGCTCTAAAAACATTCAGTACTTC. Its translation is CASSLVGSSKNIQYF.

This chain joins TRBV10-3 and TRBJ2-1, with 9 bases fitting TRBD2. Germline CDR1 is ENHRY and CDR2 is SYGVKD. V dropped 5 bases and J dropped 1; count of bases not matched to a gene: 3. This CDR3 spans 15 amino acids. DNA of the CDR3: TGTGCCATCAGTCTCCTAGCGGGGTCCTACAATGAGCAGTTCTTC. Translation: CAISLLAGSYNEQFF.

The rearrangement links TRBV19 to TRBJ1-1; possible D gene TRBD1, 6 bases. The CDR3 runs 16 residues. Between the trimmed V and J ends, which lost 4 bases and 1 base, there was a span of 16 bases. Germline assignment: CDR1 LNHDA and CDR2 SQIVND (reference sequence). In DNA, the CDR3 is TGTGCCAGTAGTACCCGACAGGTGCCCCGGAACACTGAAGCTTTCTTT. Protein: CASSTRQVPRNTEAFF. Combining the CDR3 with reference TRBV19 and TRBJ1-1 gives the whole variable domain DGGITQSPKYLFRKEGQNVTLSCEQNLNHDAMYWYRQDPGQGLRLIYYSQIVNDFQKGDIAEGYSVSREKKESFPLTVTSAQKNPTAFYLCASSTRQVPRNTEAFFGQGTRLTVV.